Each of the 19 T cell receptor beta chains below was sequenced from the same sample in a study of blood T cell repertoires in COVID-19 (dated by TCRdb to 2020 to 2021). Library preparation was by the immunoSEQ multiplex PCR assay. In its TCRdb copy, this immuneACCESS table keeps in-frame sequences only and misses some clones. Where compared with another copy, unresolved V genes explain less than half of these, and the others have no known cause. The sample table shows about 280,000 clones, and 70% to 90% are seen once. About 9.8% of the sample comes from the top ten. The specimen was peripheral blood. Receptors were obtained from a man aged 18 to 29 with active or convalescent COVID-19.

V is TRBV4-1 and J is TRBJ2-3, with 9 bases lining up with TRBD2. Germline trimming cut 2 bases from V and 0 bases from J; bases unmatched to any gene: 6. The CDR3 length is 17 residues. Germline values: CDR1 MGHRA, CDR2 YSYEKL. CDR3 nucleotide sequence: TGCGCCAGCAGCCAAAGGCTAGCGGGGACTAGCACAGATACGCAGTATTTT. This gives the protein CASSQRLAGTSTDTQYF.

The CDR3 protein is CASWDRRGMNTEAFF. CDR3 in DNA: TGTGCCTCGTGGGACAGGAGGGGGATGAACACTGAAGCTTTCTTT. The V call is TRBV19, the J call TRBJ1-1; 8 positions agree with TRBD1. The CDR3 spans 15 residues. Germline values: CDR1 LNHDA, CDR2 SQIVND (reference sequence). J gave up 0 bases and V 11 bases, and 11 bases lay outside the gene matches.

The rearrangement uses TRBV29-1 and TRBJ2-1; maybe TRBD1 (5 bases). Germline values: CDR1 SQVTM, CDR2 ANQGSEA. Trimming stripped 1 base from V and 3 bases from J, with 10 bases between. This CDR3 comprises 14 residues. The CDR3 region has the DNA TGCAGCGTTGAAGTACAGGAACTCTACAATGAGCAGTTCTTC. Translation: CSVEVQELYNEQFF.

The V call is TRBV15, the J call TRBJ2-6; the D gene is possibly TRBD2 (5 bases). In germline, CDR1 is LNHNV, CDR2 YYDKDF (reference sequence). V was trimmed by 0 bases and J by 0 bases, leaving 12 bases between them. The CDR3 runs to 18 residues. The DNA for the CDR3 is TGTGCCACCAGCAGAGATTTGGGCGGGTACTCTGGGGCCAACGTCCTGACTTTC. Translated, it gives CATSRDLGGYSGANVLTF. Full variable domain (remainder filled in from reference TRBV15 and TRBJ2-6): DAMVIQNPRYQVTQFGKPVTLSCSQTLNHNVMYWYQQKSSQAPKLLFHYYDKDFNNEADTPDNFQSRRPNTSFCFLDIRSPGLGDTAMYLCATSRDLGGYSGANVLTFGAGSRLTVL.

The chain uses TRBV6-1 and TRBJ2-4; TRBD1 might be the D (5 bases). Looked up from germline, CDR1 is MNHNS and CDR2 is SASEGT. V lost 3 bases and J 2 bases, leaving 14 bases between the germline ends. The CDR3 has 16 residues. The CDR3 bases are TGTGCCAGCAGTGATAGGCCAGGGCGTACCAAAAACATTCAGTACTTC. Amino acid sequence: CASSDRPGRTKNIQYF.

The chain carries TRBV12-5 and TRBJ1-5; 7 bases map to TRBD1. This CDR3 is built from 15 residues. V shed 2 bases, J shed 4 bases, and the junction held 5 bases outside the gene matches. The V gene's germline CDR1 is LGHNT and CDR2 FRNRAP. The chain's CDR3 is CASGLTLTGNQPQHF. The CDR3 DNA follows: TGTGCTAGTGGTTTGACCCTGACAGGGAATCAGCCCCAGCATTTT. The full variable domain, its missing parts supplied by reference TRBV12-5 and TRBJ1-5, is DARVTQTPRHKVTEMGQEVTMRCQPILGHNTVFWYRQTMMQGLELLAYFRNRAPLDDSGMPKDRFSAEMPDATLATLKIQPSEPRDSAVYFCASGLTLTGNQPQHFGDGTRLSIL.

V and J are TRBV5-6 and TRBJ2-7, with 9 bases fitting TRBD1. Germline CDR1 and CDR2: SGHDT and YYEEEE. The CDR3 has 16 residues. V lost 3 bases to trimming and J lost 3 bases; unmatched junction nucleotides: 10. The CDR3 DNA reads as TGTGCCAGCAGCTCTGCAACCGGGACAGGGCTCTACGAGCAGTACTTC. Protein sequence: CASSSATGTGLYEQYF.

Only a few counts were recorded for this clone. The CDR3 nucleotides read TGTGCCAGCAGCTTCCGAACAGGGGTATTGTACGAGCAGTACTTC. Protein: CASSFRTGVLYEQYF. The chain recombines TRBV5-5 with TRBJ2-7; 7 positions match TRBD1. With 2 bases clipped from V and 4 bases from J, the junction kept 9 bases outside the gene matches. This CDR3 contains 15 residues. Germline V lookup: CDR1 SGHKS, CDR2 YYEKEE (reference sequence).

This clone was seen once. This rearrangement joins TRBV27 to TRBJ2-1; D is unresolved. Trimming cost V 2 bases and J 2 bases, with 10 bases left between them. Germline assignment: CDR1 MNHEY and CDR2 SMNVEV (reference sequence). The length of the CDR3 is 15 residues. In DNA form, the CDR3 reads TGTGCCAGCAGTTTAGTAGTCGGTACCTACAATGAGCAGTTCTTC. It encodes CASSLVVGTYNEQFF.

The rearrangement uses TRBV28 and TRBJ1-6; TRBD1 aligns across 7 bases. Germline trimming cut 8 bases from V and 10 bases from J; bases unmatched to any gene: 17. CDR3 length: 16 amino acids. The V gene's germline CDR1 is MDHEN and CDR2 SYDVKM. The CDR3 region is CASGPRDSIPLSPLHF. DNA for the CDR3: TGTGCCAGCGGCCCCCGGGACAGTATACCCCTATCACCCCTCCACTTT.

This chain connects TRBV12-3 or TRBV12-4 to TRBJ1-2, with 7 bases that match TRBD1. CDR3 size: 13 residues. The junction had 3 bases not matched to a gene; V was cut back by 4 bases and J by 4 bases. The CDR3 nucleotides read TGTGCCAGCAGTTGGGACAGAGTCTATGGCTACACCTTC. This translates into CASSWDRVYGYTF.

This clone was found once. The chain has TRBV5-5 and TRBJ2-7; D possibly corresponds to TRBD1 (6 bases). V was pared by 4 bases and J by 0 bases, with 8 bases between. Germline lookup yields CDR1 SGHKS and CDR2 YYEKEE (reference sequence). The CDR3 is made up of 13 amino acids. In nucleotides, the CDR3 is TGTGCCAGCAGCCCCAGGGGCTCCTACGAGCAGTACTTC. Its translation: CASSPRGSYEQYF. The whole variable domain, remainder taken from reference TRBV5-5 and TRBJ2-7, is DAGVTQSPTHLIKTRGQQVTLRCSPISGHKSVSWYQQVLGQGPQFIFQYYEKEERGRGNFPDRFSARQFPNYSSELNVNALLLGDSALYLCASSPRGSYEQYFGPGTRLTVT.

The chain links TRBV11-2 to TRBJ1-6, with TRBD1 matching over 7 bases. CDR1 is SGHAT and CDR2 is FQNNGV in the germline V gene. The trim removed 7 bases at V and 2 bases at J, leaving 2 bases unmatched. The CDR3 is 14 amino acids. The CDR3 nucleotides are TGTGCCAGCAAAGGGACAGCCTATAATTCACCCCTCCACTTT. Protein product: CASKGTAYNSPLHF.

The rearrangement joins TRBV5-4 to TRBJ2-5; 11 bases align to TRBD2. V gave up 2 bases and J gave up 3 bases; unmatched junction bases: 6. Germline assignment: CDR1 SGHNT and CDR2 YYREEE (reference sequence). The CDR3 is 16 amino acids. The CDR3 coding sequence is TGTGCCAGCAGCTTAGCCGGGACTAGCGGCAAAGAGACCCAGTACTTC. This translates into CASSLAGTSGKETQYF.

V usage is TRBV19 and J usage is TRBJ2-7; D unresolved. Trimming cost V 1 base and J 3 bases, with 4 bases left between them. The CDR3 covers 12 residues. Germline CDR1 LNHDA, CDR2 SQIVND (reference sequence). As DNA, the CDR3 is TGTGCCAGTAGTATAGTCGGCTACGAGCAGTACTTC. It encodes CASSIVGYEQYF.

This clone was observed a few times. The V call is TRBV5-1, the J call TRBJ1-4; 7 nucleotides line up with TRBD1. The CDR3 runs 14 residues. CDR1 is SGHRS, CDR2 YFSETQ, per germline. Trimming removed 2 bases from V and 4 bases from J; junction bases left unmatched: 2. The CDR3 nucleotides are TGCGCCAGCAGCTTCGGGACAGATAATGAAAAACTGTTTTTT. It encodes CASSFGTDNEKLFF. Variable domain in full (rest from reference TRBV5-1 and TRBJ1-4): KAGVTQTPRYLIKTRGQQVTLSCSPISGHRSVSWYQQTPGQGLQFLFEYFSETQRNKGNFPGRFSGRQFSNSRSEMNVSTLELGDSALYLCASSFGTDNEKLFFGSGTQLSVL.

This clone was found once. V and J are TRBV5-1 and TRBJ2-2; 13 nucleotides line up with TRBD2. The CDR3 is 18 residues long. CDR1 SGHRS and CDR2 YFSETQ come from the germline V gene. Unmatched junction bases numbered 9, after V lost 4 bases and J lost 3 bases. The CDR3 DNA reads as TGCGCCAGCAGCCGTGGACTAGCGGGGGCCTACTACACCGGGGAGCTGTTTTTT. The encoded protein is CASSRGLAGAYYTGELFF.

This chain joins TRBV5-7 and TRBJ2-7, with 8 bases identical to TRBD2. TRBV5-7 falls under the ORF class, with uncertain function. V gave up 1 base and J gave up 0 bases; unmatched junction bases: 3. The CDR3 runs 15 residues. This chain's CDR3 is CASSLRAGDSYEQYF. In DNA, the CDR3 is TGTGCCAGCAGCTTGAGAGCGGGGGACTCCTACGAGCAGTACTTC.

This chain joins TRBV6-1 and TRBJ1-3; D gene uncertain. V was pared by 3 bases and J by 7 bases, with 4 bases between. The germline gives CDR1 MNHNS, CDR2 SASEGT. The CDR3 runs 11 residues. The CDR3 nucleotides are TGTGCCAGCAGTGATATTAACACCATATATTTT. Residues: CASSDINTIYF.